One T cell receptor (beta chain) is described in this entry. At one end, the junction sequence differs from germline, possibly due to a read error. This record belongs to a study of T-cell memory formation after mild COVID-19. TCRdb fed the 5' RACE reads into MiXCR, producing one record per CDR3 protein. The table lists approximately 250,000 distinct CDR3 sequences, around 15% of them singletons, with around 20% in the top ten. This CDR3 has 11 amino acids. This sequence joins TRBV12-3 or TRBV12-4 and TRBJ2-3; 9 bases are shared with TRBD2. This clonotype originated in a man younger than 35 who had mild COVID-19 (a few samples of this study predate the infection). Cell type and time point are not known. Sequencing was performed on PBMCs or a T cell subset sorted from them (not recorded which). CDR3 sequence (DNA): TGTGCCAGCAGGGTCGGGACTAGCCTTAATTTT. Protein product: CASRVGTSLNF.